The source of this TCR beta chain is a study of T cell changes during pregnancy in multiple sclerosis. The protocol was immunoSEQ multiplex PCR, while the TCRdb copy is restricted to in-frame clones and leaves out a portion. The sample shows approximately 31,000 clones, about nine tenths of them seen only once. CDR3 length equals 18 residues. After removal of 3 bases from V and 0 bases from J, the junction contained 9 bases not matched to a gene. The germline gives CDR1 MGHRA, CDR2 YSYEKL. J is TRBJ2-1 and V is TRBV4-1, with TRBD2 matching 9 bases. The sequencing here drew on CD4+ T cells from peripheral blood mononuclear cells, taken in the second trimester of pregnancy. This TCR came from a female donor in good health, enrolled as a control in a pregnancy study. CDR3 sequence reads: CASSHGLAGSTSYNEQFF. For the CDR3, the DNA is TGCGCCAGCAGCCATGGGCTAGCGGGATCAACCTCCTACAATGAGCAGTTCTTC.